These 12 T cell receptor beta chains were sequenced from one sample in a study of blood T cell repertoires in COVID-19. Some clones are missing from TCRdb's copy, which holds only in-frame ones; the method was immunoSEQ multiplex PCR. The data hold roughly 190,000 clones, with 80% to 90% observed a single time. Sequences were obtained from peripheral blood. The origin of the receptors is a woman aged 60-75 years with COVID-19, enrolled during active disease.

The rearrangement joins TRBV27 to TRBJ1-2; D ambiguous. V gave up 5 bases and J gave up 2 bases, with 12 bases separating them. Germline values: CDR1 MNHEY, CDR2 SMNVEV (reference sequence). The CDR3 runs 14 residues. The CDR3 sequence: CASSRGLLNYGYTF. CDR3 nucleotide sequence: TGTGCCAGCAGTCGGGGTCTCCTAAACTATGGCTACACCTTC.

The gene calls are TRBV7-2 and TRBJ2-5; TRBD2 agrees at 7 bases. The ends lost 4 bases at V and 1 base at J; junction bases unmatched: 3. CDR1 is SGHTA and CDR2 is FQGNSA in the germline V gene. This CDR3 is 14 amino acids long. CDR3 DNA: TGTGCCAGCAGCTGGAGCGGGATCCAAGAGACCCAGTACTTC. Translating gives CASSWSGIQETQYF.

This clone was detected only a few times. The V and J genes are TRBV14 and TRBJ1-2; 7 bases agree with TRBD1. The CDR3 runs to 15 residues. The J segment lost 2 bases and the V segment lost 4 bases, leaving 7 bases of the junction unmatched. CDR1 SGHDN and CDR2 FVKESK come from the germline V gene. The CDR3 loop is CASSRLDRPNYGYTF. The CDR3 DNA reads as TGTGCCAGCAGCCGATTGGACAGGCCCAACTATGGCTACACCTTC. The full variable domain, its missing parts supplied by reference TRBV14 and TRBJ1-2, is EAGVTQFPSHSVIEKGQTVTLRCDPISGHDNLYWYRRVMGKEIKFLLHFVKESKQDESGMPNNRFLAERTGGTYSTLKVQPAELEDSGVYFCASSRLDRPNYGYTFGSGTRLTVV.

There are a few counts of this clone. V is TRBV7-8 and J is TRBJ1-2, with 12 bases aligning to TRBD1. The germline V gene encodes CDR1 SGHVS and CDR2 FQNEAQ. V lost 5 bases and J lost 8; bases outside the gene matches: 9. This CDR3 comprises 15 residues. In DNA, the CDR3 is TGTGCCAGCAGCCTGACCGGGACAGGGGGCCGGGGCTACACCTTC. Amino acids: CASSLTGTGGRGYTF.

The V call is TRBV6-5, the J call TRBJ1-6, with TRBD1 matching over 7 bases. The CDR3 is 14 amino acids. After removal of 6 bases from V and 10 bases from J, the junction contained 9 bases not matched to a gene. CDR1 is MNHEY and CDR2 is SVGAGI in the germline V gene. CDR3 DNA sequence: TGTGCCAGCAGCCCCGGGACAGAGGAATCACCCCTCCACTTT. Translating it yields CASSPGTEESPLHF.

The rearrangement joins TRBV19 to TRBJ2-7; 8 bases fit TRBD2. CDR3 length equals 15 residues. Losses at the gene ends were 7 bases for V and 5 bases for J; bases not matched to a gene: 13. The germline V gene has CDR1 LNHDA and CDR2 SQIVND (reference sequence). The CDR3 region has the DNA TGTGCCAGTACCACCTCGGGAGGGTGGGGTAACGAGCAGTACTTC. Translating it yields CASTTSGGWGNEQYF.

This chain connects TRBV19 to TRBJ2-7; 7 bases agree with TRBD2. The CDR3 loop spans 16 amino acids. Per the germline V gene, CDR1 is LNHDA and CDR2 is SQIVND (reference sequence). The trim removed 5 bases at V and 6 bases at J, leaving 16 bases unmatched. The CDR3 spells CASSECRDYPCREQYF. CDR3 coding DNA: TGTGCCAGTAGTGAATGCCGGGACTATCCCTGTCGCGAGCAGTACTTC.

V gene TRBV11-2 combines with J gene TRBJ2-7, with D tentatively TRBD2 (5 bases). The CDR3 runs to 15 residues. V was clipped by 0 bases and J by 3 bases, with 12 bases between them. CDR1 is SGHAT, CDR2 FQNNGV, per germline. CDR3 bases: TGTGCCAGCAGCTTAGATTTAGGTCGGGACTACGAGCAGTACTTC. Protein product: CASSLDLGRDYEQYF.

The chain couples TRBV21-1 to TRBJ2-7; TRBD1, the table's D call, was not compared with the DNA. TRBV21-1 counts as a pseudogene. There are 15 residues in the CDR3. The CDR3 region has the DNA TGTGCCAGCAGCAAAGAGGACAGGGGGCTTTACGAGCAGTACTTC. It is translated as CASSKEDRGLYEQYF.

For this clone: This same CDR3 is encoded by further DNA sequences in the sample. This chain joins TRBV4-3 and TRBJ1-4; D may be TRBD1 (5 bases). CDR1 LGHNA and CDR2 YSLEER come from the germline V gene. The CDR3 is 14 amino acids. Trimming took off 6 bases at V and 0 bases at J, with 8 bases between the two ends. This CDR3 is CASSPTATNEKLFF. Here the CDR3 DNA reads TGCGCCAGCAGTCCGACAGCAACTAATGAAAAACTGTTTTTT.

V is TRBV5-8 and J is TRBJ1-4, with a possible D match to TRBD1 (5 bases). The CDR3 covers 14 residues. CDR1 SGHTS and CDR2 YDEGEE come from the germline V gene. V was shortened by 2 bases and J by 7 bases, with 12 bases between the two germline ends. DNA for the CDR3: TGTGCCAGCAGCTTTCGCAGGGCTTTTGAAAAACTGTTTTTT. The encoded protein is CASSFRRAFEKLFF.

The chain carries TRBV18 and TRBJ1-1; D not resolved. Germline V gene data show CDR1 as KGHSH and CDR2 as LQKENI. Trimming stripped 1 base from V and 1 base from J, with 10 bases between. The CDR3 loop spans 15 amino acids. The CDR3 DNA is TGTGCCAGCTCACCACTTCACACACGGAACACTGAAGCTTTCTTT. Residues: CASSPLHTRNTEAFF.